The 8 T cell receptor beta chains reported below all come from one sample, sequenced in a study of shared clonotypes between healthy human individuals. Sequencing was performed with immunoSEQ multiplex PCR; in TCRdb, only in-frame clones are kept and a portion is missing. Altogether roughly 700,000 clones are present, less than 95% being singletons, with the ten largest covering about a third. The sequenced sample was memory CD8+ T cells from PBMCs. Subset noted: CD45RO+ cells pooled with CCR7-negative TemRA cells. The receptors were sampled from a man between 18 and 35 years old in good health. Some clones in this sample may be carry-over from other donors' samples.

The CDR3 region is CAISTGRNEQFF. Here the CDR3 DNA reads TGTGCCATCAGTACAGGGAGAAATGAGCAGTTCTTC. The rearrangement joins TRBV10-3 to TRBJ2-1; perhaps TRBD1 as D (6 bases). From germline, CDR1 is ENHRY and CDR2 SYGVKD. This CDR3 contains 12 residues. V was shortened by 5 bases and J by 7 bases, with 9 bases between the two germline ends.

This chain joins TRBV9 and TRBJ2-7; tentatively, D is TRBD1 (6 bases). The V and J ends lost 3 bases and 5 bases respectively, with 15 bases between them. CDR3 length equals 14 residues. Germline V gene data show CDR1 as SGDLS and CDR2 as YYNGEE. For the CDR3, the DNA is TGTGCCAGCAGCGCGCAGGGGCGCCGAGACGAGCAGTACTTC. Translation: CASSAQGRRDEQYF.

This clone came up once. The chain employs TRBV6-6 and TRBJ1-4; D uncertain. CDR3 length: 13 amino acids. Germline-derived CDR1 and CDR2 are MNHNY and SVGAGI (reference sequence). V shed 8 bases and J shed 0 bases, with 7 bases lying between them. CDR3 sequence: CASVPTTNEKLFF. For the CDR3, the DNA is TGTGCCAGCGTTCCGACAACTAATGAAAAACTGTTTTTT.

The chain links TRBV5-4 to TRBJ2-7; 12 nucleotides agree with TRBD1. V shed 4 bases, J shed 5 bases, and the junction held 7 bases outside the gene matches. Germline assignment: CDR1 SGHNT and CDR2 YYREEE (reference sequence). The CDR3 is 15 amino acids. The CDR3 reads CASSQGTGGQNEQYF. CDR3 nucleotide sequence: TGTGCCAGCAGCCAAGGGACAGGGGGCCAGAACGAGCAGTACTTC.

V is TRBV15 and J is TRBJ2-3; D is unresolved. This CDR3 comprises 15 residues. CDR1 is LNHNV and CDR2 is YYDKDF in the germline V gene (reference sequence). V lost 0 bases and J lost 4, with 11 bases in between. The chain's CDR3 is CATSRDRRVSDTQYF. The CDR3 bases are TGTGCCACCAGCAGAGATAGGAGAGTGTCAGATACGCAGTATTTT.

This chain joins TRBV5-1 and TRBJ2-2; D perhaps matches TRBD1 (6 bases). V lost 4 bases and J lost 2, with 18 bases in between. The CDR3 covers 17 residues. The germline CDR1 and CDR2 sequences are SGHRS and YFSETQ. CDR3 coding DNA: TGCGCCAGCAGCCATCCATCGACAGGAGTCAACACCGGGGAGCTGTTTTTT. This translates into CASSHPSTGVNTGELFF.

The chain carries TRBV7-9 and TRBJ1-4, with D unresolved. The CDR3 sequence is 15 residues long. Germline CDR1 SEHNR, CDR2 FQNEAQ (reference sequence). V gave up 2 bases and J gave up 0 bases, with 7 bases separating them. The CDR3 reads CASSLWYPTNEKLFF. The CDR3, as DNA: TGTGCCAGCAGCTTATGGTATCCAACTAATGAAAAACTGTTTTTT.

The chain's CDR3 is CASSLGTRSSYNEQFF. CDR3 nucleotides: TGTGCCAGCAGTCTCGGGACTAGGAGCTCCTACAATGAGCAGTTCTTC. The V gene is TRBV14, the J gene TRBJ2-1, with TRBD2 matching over 8 bases. The germline V gene encodes CDR1 SGHDN and CDR2 FVKESK. V trimming: 6 bases; J trimming: 0 bases; junction bases outside the gene matches: 7. The CDR3 loop spans 16 amino acids.